The text below deals with one T cell receptor (beta chain). The antigen remains unidentified. Being off target in a library aimed at alpha chains, this beta chain has a size of little meaning. Deletions cut 1 base from V and 1 base from J, with 20 bases between. CDR1 and CDR2 from the germline V gene are LGHNA and YSLEER. The CDR3 extends over 19 amino acids. The time point was: sample taken at primary tumor resection. Samples came from 60 to 75 TRACERx patients with untreated early-stage lung cancer. This sample stems from a study of spatial heterogeneity in lung cancer. Study outcomes and limitations: For expanded intratumoral alpha and beta TCRs, counts tracked tumor mutation counts.

TCR cDNA molecules were tagged individually, and each one carried a unique molecular identifier. In TCRdb, the 5' RACE reads were re-called with MiXCR into one record per CDR3 protein. The sample has some 200 distinct CDR3 sequences; 28% are singletons. The material sequenced was lung tumor tissue, taken at surgery. This receptor was taken from a male donor with early-stage non-small cell lung cancer. The rearrangement joins TRBV4-3 to TRBJ2-4; D is unclear. The CDR3 nucleotides read TGCGCCAGCAGCCAAGTCGCTAGTGGCGGTCGGTCGGCCAAAAACATTCAGTACTTC. This encodes CASSQVASGGRSAKNIQYF.